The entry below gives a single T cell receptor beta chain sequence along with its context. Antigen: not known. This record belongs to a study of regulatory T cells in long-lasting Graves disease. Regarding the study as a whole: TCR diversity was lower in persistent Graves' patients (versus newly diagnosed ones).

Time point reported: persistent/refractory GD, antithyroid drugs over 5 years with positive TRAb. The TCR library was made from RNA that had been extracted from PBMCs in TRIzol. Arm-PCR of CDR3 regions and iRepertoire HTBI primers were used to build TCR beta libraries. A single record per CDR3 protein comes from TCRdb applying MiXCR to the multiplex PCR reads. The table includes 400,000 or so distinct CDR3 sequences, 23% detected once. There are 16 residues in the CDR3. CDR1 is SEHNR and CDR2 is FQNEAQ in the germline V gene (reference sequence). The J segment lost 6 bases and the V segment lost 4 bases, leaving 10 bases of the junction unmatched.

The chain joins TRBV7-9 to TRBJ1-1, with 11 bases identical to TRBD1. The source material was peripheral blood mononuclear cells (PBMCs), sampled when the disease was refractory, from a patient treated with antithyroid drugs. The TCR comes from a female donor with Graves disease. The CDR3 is CASSSLAGQGGAEAFF. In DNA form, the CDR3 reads TGTGCCAGCAGCTCCTTGGCGGGACAGGGGGGCGCTGAAGCTTTCTTT.